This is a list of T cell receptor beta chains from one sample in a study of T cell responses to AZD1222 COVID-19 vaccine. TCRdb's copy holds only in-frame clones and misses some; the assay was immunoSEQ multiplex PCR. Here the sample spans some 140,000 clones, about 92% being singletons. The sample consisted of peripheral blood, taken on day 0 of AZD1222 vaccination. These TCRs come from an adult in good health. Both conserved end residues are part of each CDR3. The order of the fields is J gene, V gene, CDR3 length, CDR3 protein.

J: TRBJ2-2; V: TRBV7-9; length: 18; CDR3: CASSFLKTGPEDTGELFF
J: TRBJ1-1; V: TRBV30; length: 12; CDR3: CAWMAGNTEAFF
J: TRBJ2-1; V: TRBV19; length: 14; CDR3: CASSTHGSYNEQFF
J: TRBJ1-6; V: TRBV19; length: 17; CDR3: CASSSSFRGTGNSPLHF
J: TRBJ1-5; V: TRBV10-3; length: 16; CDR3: CAISESWQNSNQPQHF
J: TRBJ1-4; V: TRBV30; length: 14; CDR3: CAWTLAGANEKLFF
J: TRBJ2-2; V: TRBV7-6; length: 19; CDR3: CASSALGLAGVLNTGELFF
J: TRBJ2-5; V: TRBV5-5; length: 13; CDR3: CASSRARQETQYF
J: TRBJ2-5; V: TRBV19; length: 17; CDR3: CASSMVPGDTLQETQYF
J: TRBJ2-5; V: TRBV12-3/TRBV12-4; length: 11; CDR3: CASRIQETQYF
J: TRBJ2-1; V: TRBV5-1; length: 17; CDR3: CASSLVLAGLVGHEQFF
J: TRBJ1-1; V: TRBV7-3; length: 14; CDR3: CASSPREFGTEAFF
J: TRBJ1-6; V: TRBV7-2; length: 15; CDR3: CASSPPTGKGSPLHF
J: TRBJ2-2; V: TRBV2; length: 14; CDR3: CASQRDRDTGELFF
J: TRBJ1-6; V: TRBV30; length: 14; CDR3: CAWSVGSVGSPLHF
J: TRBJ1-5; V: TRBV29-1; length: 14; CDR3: CSAIGAQAGQPQHF
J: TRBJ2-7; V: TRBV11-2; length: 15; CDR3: CASSFLRAQTYEQYF
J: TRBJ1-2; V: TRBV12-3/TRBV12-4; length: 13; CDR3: CASSDIPFLGYTF
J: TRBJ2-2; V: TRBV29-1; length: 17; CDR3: CSVVPLGRSLNTGELFF
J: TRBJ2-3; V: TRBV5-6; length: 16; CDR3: CASSSKTGSGTDTQYF
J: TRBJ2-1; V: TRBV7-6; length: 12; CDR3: CASSLGVSEQFF
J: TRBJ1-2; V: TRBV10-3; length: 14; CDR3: CAVGGQSFNYGYTF
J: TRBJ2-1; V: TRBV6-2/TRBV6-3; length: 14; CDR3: CASSYSGVGNEQFF
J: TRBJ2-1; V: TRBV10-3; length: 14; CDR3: CAITSGLAGDEQFF
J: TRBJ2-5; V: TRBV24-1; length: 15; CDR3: CATSDQGQGRETQYF
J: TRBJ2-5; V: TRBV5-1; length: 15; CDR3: CASSLAPADQETQYF
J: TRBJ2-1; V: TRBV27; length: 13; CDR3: CASQGRHLDEQFF